The rows below give T cell receptor beta chains drawn from one sample of a study of T cells in Graves' hyperthyroidism and ophthalmopathy. Each CDR3 protein is one row after TCRdb ran MiXCR on the multiplex PCR reads. The sample holds about 720,000 distinct CDR3 sequences, around 19% seen once. The sequenced sample consisted of blood. The receptors come from a woman aged 50 to 65 with Graves' hyperthyroidism that later progressed to Graves' ophthalmopathy. Both conserved end residues are part of each CDR3. The D gene is left open where the match is weak. Not every row has a clone size; where given, it reads once, few, many or a size class.

j_call clone_size v_call d_call cdr3_aa cdr3_nt
TRBJ2-2 NA TRBV4-1 NA CASRDPGSGELFF TGCGCCAGCCGCGATCCAGGGTCCGGGGAGCTGTTTTTT
TRBJ1-5 NA TRBV20-1 NA CSADSLNQPQHF TGCAGTGCTGACAGCCTCAATCAGCCCCAGCATTTT
TRBJ1-5 many TRBV6-5 NA CASSYSGSSNQPQHF TGTGCCAGCAGTTACTCAGGTTCTAGCAATCAGCCCCAGCATTTT
TRBJ1-1 NA TRBV5-1 NA CASSLVYSPNTEAFF TGCGCCAGCAGCTTGGTTTACAGCCCGAACACTGAAGCTTTCTTT
TRBJ1-1 few TRBV10-2 TRBD1 CASLTGGTEAFF TGCGCCAGTCTCACAGGGGGGACTGAAGCTTTCTTT
TRBJ1-1 few TRBV4-1 NA CASASGTAVAFF TGCGCCAGCGCCTCGGGGACCGCGGTAGCTTTCTTT
TRBJ1-6 few TRBV6-6 NA CASSYSPRGGYSPLHF TGTGCCAGCAGTTACTCTCCCCGGGGGGGGTACTCACCCCTCCACTTT
TRBJ1-2 NA TRBV12-3/TRBV12-4 TRBD1 CASSFSRSDTWTGGYTF TGTGCCAGCAGTTTTAGCCGTTCGGACACCTGGACAGGGGGCTACACCTTC
TRBJ1-3 NA TRBV6-2/TRBV6-3 NA CASSYEGGNTIYF TGTGCCAGCAGTTACGAGGGTGGAAACACCATATATTTT
TRBJ1-5 NA TRBV18 TRBD1 CASSSRDRPYQPQHF TGTGCCAGCTCATCCCGGGACAGGCCTTATCAGCCCCAGCATTTT
TRBJ2-7 few TRBV12-3/TRBV12-4 TRBD1 CASSSPGTGPYEQYF TGTGCCAGCAGTTCTCCCGGGACAGGACCCTACGAGCAGTACTTC
TRBJ2-1 few TRBV29-1 TRBD1 CSVDGTGGNEQFF TGCAGCGTTGACGGGACAGGGGGGAATGAGCAGTTCTTC
TRBJ1-5 few TRBV11-2 NA CASSLDTGVNQPQHF TGTGCCAGCAGCTTAGATACAGGAGTTAATCAGCCCCAGCATTTT
TRBJ1-1 many TRBV7-9 NA CASSFWTENTEAFF TGTGCCAGCAGCTTCTGGACAGAGAACACTGAAGCTTTCTTT
TRBJ2-1 many TRBV15 TRBD1 CATSRTGTGAYNEQFF TGTGCCACCAGCCGGACCGGGACAGGGGCCTACAATGAGCAGTTCTTC
TRBJ1-5 NA TRBV27 NA CASSPSRGNSNQPQHF TGTGCCAGCAGTCCATCACGGGGTAATAGCAATCAGCCCCAGCATTTT
TRBJ2-3 NA TRBV4-1 NA CASSQGWVGGFADTQYF TGCGCCAGCAGCCAAGGGTGGGTCGGGGGTTTTGCAGATACGCAGTATTTT
TRBJ2-1 NA TRBV29-1 NA CSGEGGPDEQFF TGCAGCGGGGAGGGGGGGCCGGATGAGCAGTTCTTC
TRBJ1-1 NA TRBV27 NA CASSDDSGGSNTEAFF TGTGCCAGCAGTGACGACAGCGGGGGTAGTAACACTGAAGCTTTCTTT
TRBJ2-2 few TRBV11-3 TRBD2 CASSPRTSGENTGELFF TGTGCCAGCAGCCCGCGGACTAGCGGGGAGAACACCGGGGAGCTGTTTTTT
TRBJ2-1 many TRBV11-2 TRBD1 CASSKTGGRYNEQFF TGTGCCAGCAGCAAGACAGGGGGCCGATACAATGAGCAGTTCTTC
TRBJ2-4 few TRBV7-9 NA CASSSTNSLPKNIQYF TGTGCCAGCAGCTCCACTAACAGCCTCCCCAAAAACATTCAGTACTTC
TRBJ2-3 many TRBV11-2 NA CASSFQGIVTDTQYF TGTGCCAGCAGCTTCCAGGGAATCGTGACAGATACGCAGTATTTT
TRBJ2-4 NA TRBV15 NA CATSRESRLGEKNIQYF TGTGCCACCAGCAGAGAAAGCCGCCTCGGGGAGAAAAACATTCAGTACTTC
TRBJ2-1 many TRBV7-7 TRBD1 CASSLAATGGLDEQFF TGTGCTAGCAGCTTAGCGGCGACAGGGGGCTTGGATGAGCAGTTCTTC
TRBJ1-1 many TRBV4-1 NA CASSQSSFDTEAFF TGCGCCAGCAGCCAATCGTCTTTCGACACTGAAGCTTTCTTT
TRBJ2-7 many TRBV2 NA CASSEGGYEQYF TGTGCCAGCAGTGAGGGCGGATACGAGCAGTACTTC
TRBJ2-7 NA TRBV4-1 NA CASSQDWVTSEQYF TGCGCCAGCAGCCAAGATTGGGTGACCTCCGAGCAGTACTTC
TRBJ2-7 many TRBV20-1 TRBD1 CSAEGQGSYEQYF TGCAGTGCTGAGGGACAGGGCTCCTACGAGCAGTACTTC
TRBJ1-2 many TRBV7-3 NA CASSLTGGDGYTF TGTGCCAGCAGCTTAACGGGGGGGGATGGCTACACCTTC
TRBJ2-1 NA TRBV27 NA CASGHSGAREQFF TGTGCCAGCGGCCACTCCGGGGCCCGGGAGCAGTTCTTC
TRBJ1-1 NA TRBV6-1 TRBD1 CASSGRTGRSTEAFF TGTGCCAGCAGTGGGCGGACAGGGCGTTCGACTGAAGCTTTCTTT
TRBJ2-7 NA TRBV11-2 NA CASSLGARYEQYF TGTGCCAGCAGCTTGGGGGCCAGATACGAGCAGTACTTC
TRBJ2-7 many TRBV20-1 NA CSARDPDRHTYEQYF TGCAGTGCTAGAGATCCAGACAGGCACACCTACGAGCAGTACTTC
TRBJ1-1 many TRBV5-1 NA CASSFLGANTEAFF TGCGCCAGCAGCTTTCTTGGCGCCAACACTGAAGCTTTCTTT
TRBJ1-2 NA TRBV3-1 NA CASSQALGEGYGYTF TGTGCCAGCAGCCAAGCGTTGGGAGAGGGCTATGGCTACACCTTC
TRBJ1-5 many TRBV20-1 TRBD1 CSAVTGVAQPQHF TGCAGTGCTGTAACAGGGGTGGCTCAGCCCCAGCATTTT
TRBJ2-7 many TRBV3-1 TRBD1 CASSQLLGTGYYEQYF TGTGCCAGCAGCCAACTTCTAGGGACAGGGTACTACGAGCAGTACTTC
TRBJ2-7 many TRBV20-1 NA CSAMVHSYEQYF TGCAGTGCTATGGTTCACTCCTACGAGCAGTACTTC
TRBJ1-5 NA TRBV6-1 TRBD1 CASSPGAGGGQPQHF TGTGCCAGCAGCCCCGGGGCAGGGGGAGGTCAGCCCCAGCATTTT
TRBJ1-1 NA TRBV6-2/TRBV6-3 NA CASFPPGHRTTEAFF TGTGCCAGCTTTCCCCCGGGACATAGAACCACTGAAGCTTTCTTT
TRBJ1-1 many TRBV20-1 TRBD1 CSAPGTGKHTEAFF TGCAGTGCTCCCGGGACAGGGAAGCACACTGAAGCTTTCTTT
TRBJ2-7 NA TRBV7-9 NA CASSNPGTFEQYF TGTGCCAGCAGCAATCCGGGAACCTTTGAGCAGTACTTC
TRBJ1-6 NA TRBV18 NA CASSTENSPLHF TGTGCCAGCTCAACAGAGAATTCACCCCTCCACTTT
TRBJ1-2 many TRBV3-1 NA CASSQEGGQLGNYGYTF TGTGCCAGCAGCCAAGAAGGTGGACAGTTGGGAAACTATGGCTACACCTTC
TRBJ2-1 many TRBV11-3 TRBD1 CASSSDRGYYNEQFF TGTGCCAGCAGCTCGGACAGGGGCTACTACAATGAGCAGTTCTTC
TRBJ2-3 few TRBV6-2/TRBV6-3 TRBD2 CASSYIGLSGGSDTQYF TGTGCCAGCAGTTACATAGGACTAAGCGGGGGGTCAGATACGCAGTATTTT
TRBJ1-1 few TRBV12-3/TRBV12-4 NA CASSSRGTQDTEAFF TGTGCCAGCAGTTCACGCGGGACACAGGACACTGAAGCTTTCTTT
TRBJ1-5 many TRBV12-3/TRBV12-4 NA CASSSFGSSNQPQHF TGTGCCAGCAGCTCCTTCGGGTCAAGCAATCAGCCCCAGCATTTT
TRBJ2-5 many TRBV3-1 NA CASSQETADQETQYF TGTGCCAGCAGCCAAGAAACGGCAGACCAAGAGACCCAGTACTTC
TRBJ2-1 few TRBV2 TRBD1 CASRQGASHEQFF TGTGCCAGCAGACAGGGGGCAAGTCATGAGCAGTTCTTC
TRBJ1-1 few TRBV9 NA CASSEGVLGNTEAFF TGTGCCAGCAGCGAGGGCGTCTTAGGGAACACTGAAGCTTTCTTT
TRBJ2-7 few TRBV4-2 NA CASSQDLPVEQYF TGTGCCAGCAGCCAAGATCTACCCGTGGAGCAGTACTTC
TRBJ1-5 few TRBV11-2 TRBD1 CASSYGTGVEHQPQHF TGTGCCAGCAGCTACGGAACAGGGGTGGAGCATCAGCCCCAGCATTTT
TRBJ1-1 many TRBV4-1 NA CASSQNREGNTEAFF TGCGCCAGCAGCCAGAACAGGGAGGGCAACACTGAAGCTTTCTTT